This T cell receptor (beta chain) comes out of a study of Graves' ophthalmopathy and Graves' hyperthyroidism. Study-wide results and caveats: The authors also found most expanded thyroid clonotypes above 0.001 frequency in blood. At less than 71% sensitivity and 72.22% specificity, the model predicted progression of the ophthalmopathy.

The study amplified TCR beta CDR3 regions using RNA transcripts. First-round RT-PCR with HTBI primers preceded a second-round multiplex PCR. TCRdb called the multiplex PCR reads again in MiXCR, with one record for every CDR3 protein. The sample contains 500,000 to 700,000 distinct CDR3 sequences, about two fifths of which appear only once. A remark on this clonotype: Its cognate antigen is unknown.

The sample was peripheral blood or thyroid tissue (not recorded which). This receptor was taken from an adult man with Graves' hyperthyroidism.

DNA of the CDR3: TGTGCCACCGCGGAGGAGGGGACAGGGAAAGAGACCCAGTACTTC. This gives the protein CATAEEGTGKETQYF. V usage is TRBV10-3 and J usage is TRBJ2-5, with 9 bases fitting TRBD1. The CDR3 contains 15 residues. Germline values: CDR1 ENHRY, CDR2 SYGVKD. The ends lost 10 bases at V and 3 bases at J; junction bases unmatched: 12.